The 5 T cell receptor beta chains below all came from one sample that was sequenced in a study of blood T cell repertoires in COVID-19. Repertoires were generated with immunoSEQ multiplex PCR, while TCRdb's copy carries only in-frame clones and drops some. In the table there are around 100,000 clones, roughly nine tenths of which are singletons. Material for sequencing was peripheral blood. These receptors were obtained from a human donor with active COVID-19. The donor label of this sample is uncertain.

This clone appeared a single time. The gene calls are TRBV7-2 and TRBJ2-7, with 7 bases identical to TRBD1. The germline gives CDR1 SGHTA, CDR2 FQGNSA. The length of the CDR3 is 15 residues. With 6 bases clipped from V and 2 bases from J, the junction kept 10 bases outside the gene matches. The CDR3 spells CASSLNPGQTYEQYF. The DNA for the CDR3 is TGTGCCAGCAGTTTAAACCCGGGACAGACCTACGAGCAGTACTTC.

The rearrangement links TRBV3-1 (or the pseudogene TRBV3-2) to TRBJ1-1; D is unclear. The CDR3 is 15 residues long. The V gene's germline CDR1 is LGHDT and CDR2 YNNKEL (reference sequence). The ends were cut back, 4 bases at V and 1 base at J, with 13 bases in the middle. The CDR3 reads CASSPLPEANTEAFF. The CDR3 nucleotides are TGTGCCAGCAGCCCTCTTCCGGAGGCGAACACTGAAGCTTTCTTT.

The chain uses TRBV11-2 and TRBJ2-7, with D perhaps matching TRBD1 (6 bases). This CDR3 has 14 residues. The germline gives CDR1 SGHAT, CDR2 FQNNGV. The V and J ends lost 4 bases and 7 bases respectively, with 17 bases between them. The CDR3 DNA follows: TGTGCCAGCAGCTCCCTGAACAGGGTTGGGGAGCAGTACTTC. It encodes CASSSLNRVGEQYF. Combining the CDR3 with reference TRBV11-2 and TRBJ2-7 gives the whole variable domain EAGVAQSPRYKIIEKRQSVAFWCNPISGHATLYWYQQILGQGPKLLIQFQNNGVVDDSQLPKDRFSAERLKGVDSTLKIQPAKLEDSAVYLCASSSLNRVGEQYFGPGTRLTVT.

This chain links TRBV25-1 with TRBJ2-1; 10 nucleotides match TRBD2. Trimming removed 6 bases from V and 2 bases from J; junction bases left unmatched: 1. This CDR3 has 14 amino acids. Germline loops: CDR1 MGHDK, CDR2 SYGVNS. CDR3 nucleotides: TGTGCCAGCAGGAGCGGGGGGGCCTACAATGAGCAGTTCTTC. Encoded protein: CASRSGGAYNEQFF.

The chain couples TRBV3-1 (or the pseudogene TRBV3-2) to TRBJ2-3; unclear D gene. The ends were cut back, 3 bases at V and 2 bases at J, with 18 bases in the middle. CDR3 size: 17 residues. Germline assignment: CDR1 LGHDT and CDR2 YNNKEL (reference sequence). CDR3 region: CASSQESLDPTTDTQYF. In DNA form, the CDR3 reads TGTGCCAGCAGCCAGGAGTCATTAGATCCGACCACAGATACGCAGTATTTT.